The 17 T cell receptor beta chains reported below all come from one sample, sequenced in a study of blood T cell repertoires in COVID-19. The protocol was immunoSEQ multiplex PCR, while the TCRdb copy is restricted to in-frame clones and leaves out a portion. This table has tens of thousands of clones, more than 70% appearing once. The sequenced sample consisted of peripheral blood. These receptors originate from a young man with COVID-19, enrolled during active disease.

V gene TRBV6-5 combines with J gene TRBJ2-7; 7 bases align to TRBD1. Trimming removed 2 bases from V and 0 bases from J; junction bases left unmatched: 4. Germline CDR1 is MNHEY and CDR2 is SVGAGI. The length of the CDR3 is 15 residues. For the CDR3, the DNA is TGTGCCAGCAGTTACGGGACAGTTTCCTCCTACGAGCAGTACTTC. It codes for CASSYGTVSSYEQYF.

The J gene is TRBJ1-2, the V gene TRBV9; D gene unclear. The ends were cut back, 6 bases at V and 0 bases at J, with 15 bases in the middle. This CDR3 has 15 amino acids. In germline, CDR1 is SGDLS, CDR2 YYNGEE. CDR3 residues: CASTPGGVANYGYTF. The CDR3 DNA reads TGTGCCAGCACCCCAGGAGGCGTTGCTAACTATGGCTACACCTTC.

In its sample, this clone was seen once. The rearrangement links TRBV6-5 to TRBJ1-2, with D unresolved. This CDR3 spans 14 amino acids. Germline assignment: CDR1 MNHEY and CDR2 SVGAGI. V dropped 0 bases and J dropped 2 bases, with 7 bases sitting between them. This CDR3 is CASSYSAHNYGYTF. CDR3 bases: TGTGCCAGCAGTTACTCGGCTCACAACTATGGCTACACCTTC.

This clone showed up just a few times. The same CDR3 is also encoded by other DNA sequences in this sample. The chain carries TRBV19 and TRBJ2-7, with D hard to call. The CDR3 spans 11 residues. V lost 3 bases and J 4 bases, leaving 4 bases between the germline ends. CDR1 is LNHDA, CDR2 SQIVND, per germline (reference sequence). The CDR3 sequence: CASSIGYEQYF. As DNA, the CDR3 is TGTGCCAGTAGTATCGGTTACGAGCAGTACTTC.

V is TRBV5-1 and J is TRBJ1-6; no reliable D call. Trimming took off 0 bases at V and 10 bases at J, with 8 bases between the two ends. CDR3 length equals 13 residues. CDR1 and CDR2 from the germline V gene are SGHRS and YFSETQ. CDR3 amino acids: CASSLAGRSPLHF. The DNA for the CDR3 is TGCGCCAGCAGCTTGGCCGGGAGATCACCCCTCCACTTT.

The chain couples TRBV12-5 to TRBJ2-5, with 13 nucleotides matching TRBD2. The trim removed 4 bases at V and 2 bases at J, leaving 4 bases unmatched. CDR1 LGHNT and CDR2 FRNRAP come from the germline V gene. The CDR3 length is 16 residues. The CDR3 region is CASGSGLAGLQETQYF. In DNA form, the CDR3 reads TGTGCTAGTGGTTCGGGACTAGCGGGATTACAAGAGACCCAGTACTTC. Supplemented by reference TRBV12-5 and TRBJ2-5, the full variable domain reads DARVTQTPRHKVTEMGQEVTMRCQPILGHNTVFWYRQTMMQGLELLAYFRNRAPLDDSGMPKDRFSAEMPDATLATLKIQPSEPRDSAVYFCASGSGLAGLQETQYFGPGTRLLVL.

This rearrangement joins TRBV18 to TRBJ1-1; 8 bases agree with TRBD1. Trimming cost V 2 bases and J 4 bases; bases outside gene matches: 9. Germline V gene sequence: CDR1 KGHSH, CDR2 LQKENI. The CDR3 has 16 residues. CDR3 amino acids: CASSPLDQGAGTEAFF. DNA of the CDR3: TGTGCCAGCTCACCATTAGACCAGGGGGCCGGCACTGAAGCTTTCTTT.

The V gene is TRBV5-1, the J gene TRBJ2-1, with TRBD1 identical over 7 bases. After removal of 5 bases from V and 4 bases from J, the junction contained 9 bases not matched to a gene. CDR1 SGHRS and CDR2 YFSETQ come from the germline V gene. The CDR3 spans 15 residues. CDR3 loop: CASSEGGANYNEQFF. CDR3 DNA sequence: TGCGCCAGCAGTGAAGGGGGCGCAAATTACAATGAGCAGTTCTTC.

The chain combines TRBV6-5 with TRBJ2-7; TRBD1 aligns across 10 bases. Germline CDR1 and CDR2: MNHEY and SVGAGI. The CDR3 runs 14 residues. With V trimmed by 6 bases and J by 3 bases, 5 bases remained unmatched. The CDR3 is CASSGTGVIYEQYF. The CDR3 coding sequence is TGTGCCAGCAGCGGGACAGGGGTAATCTACGAGCAGTACTTC.

This chain joins TRBV5-1 and TRBJ2-1; 7 positions match TRBD1. CDR1 is SGHRS, CDR2 YFSETQ, per germline. The ends lost 5 bases at V and 5 bases at J; junction bases unmatched: 10. This CDR3 is built from 15 residues. Here the CDR3 DNA reads TGCGCCAGCAGTCAACGGACAGGCCAAGACAATGAGCAGTTCTTC. Amino acid sequence: CASSQRTGQDNEQFF.

J is TRBJ2-3 and V is TRBV10-3; TRBD1 matches at 9 bases. There are 17 residues in the CDR3. The V gene's germline CDR1 is ENHRY and CDR2 SYGVKD. With 3 bases clipped from V and 4 bases from J, the junction kept 11 bases outside the gene matches. The CDR3 spells CAISDRDREGLADTQYF. In nucleotides, the CDR3 is TGTGCCATCAGTGACCGGGACAGGGAAGGGTTGGCAGATACGCAGTATTTT.

This clone occurred a few times. V and J are TRBV9 and TRBJ1-2; a possible D gene is TRBD1 (6 bases). CDR3 length: 11 residues. From germline, CDR1 is SGDLS and CDR2 YYNGEE. Trimming removed 3 bases from V and 9 bases from J, with 9 bases in between. The CDR3 DNA reads as TGTGCCAGCAGCGGCAGGGGAAGCTACACCTTC. It is translated as CASSGRGSYTF.

The chain links TRBV5-4 to TRBJ2-3; D uncertain. The ends were cut back, 1 base at V and 6 bases at J, with 9 bases in the middle. There are 13 residues in the CDR3. The germline V gene has CDR1 SGHNT and CDR2 YYREEE (reference sequence). CDR3 amino acids: CASSLSEVDTQYF. The DNA for the CDR3 is TGTGCCAGCAGCTTGAGCGAAGTGGATACGCAGTATTTT.

The genes are TRBV6-6 and TRBJ2-7, with a possible D match to TRBD2 (5 bases). V was clipped by 4 bases and J by 0 bases, with 10 bases between them. Germline V gene sequence: CDR1 MNHNY, CDR2 SVGAGI (reference sequence). This CDR3 is built from 14 residues. CDR3 DNA: TGTGCCAGCAGTTCCCGGACTCCCTCCTACGAGCAGTACTTC. This codes for CASSSRTPSYEQYF.

The chain is built from TRBV18 and TRBJ1-2; weak D call: TRBD1 (6 bases). Germline CDR1 reads KGHSH; CDR2 reads LQKENI. The CDR3 extends over 13 amino acids. Trimming took off 0 bases at V and 8 bases at J, with 10 bases between the two ends. The CDR3 region has the DNA TGTGCCAGCTCACCACCGGGGGCGCGGGGCTACACCTTC. As protein: CASSPPGARGYTF. The full variable domain, completed using reference TRBV18 and TRBJ1-2, is NAGVMQNPRHLVRRRGQEARLRCSPMKGHSHVYWYRQLPEEGLKFMVYLQKENIIDESGMPKERFSAEFPKEGPSILRIQQVVRGDSAAYFCASSPPGARGYTFGSGTRLTVV.

This clone was found once. V gene TRBV28 combines with J gene TRBJ2-1, with 13 bases lining up with TRBD2. This CDR3 is built from 15 residues. The germline CDR1 and CDR2 sequences are MDHEN and SYDVKM. V lost 7 bases and J lost 8; bases outside the gene matches: 8. The CDR3 nucleotides are TGTGCCAGCAAAAAAGGACTAGCGGGAGTATATGAGCAGTTCTTC. This encodes CASKKGLAGVYEQFF.

In its sample, this clone was seen once. The chain combines TRBV5-1 with TRBJ2-3, with 9 bases lining up with TRBD2. The V and J ends lost 0 bases and 4 bases, in that order; junction bases with no gene match: 6. This CDR3 has 16 amino acids. Germline CDR1 is SGHRS and CDR2 is YFSETQ. As DNA, the CDR3 is TGCGCCAGCAGCTTGGTGAGCGGGGGGCCCGCAGATACGCAGTATTTT. It is translated as CASSLVSGGPADTQYF. Variable domain in full (rest from reference TRBV5-1 and TRBJ2-3): KAGVTQTPRYLIKTRGQQVTLSCSPISGHRSVSWYQQTPGQGLQFLFEYFSETQRNKGNFPGRFSGRQFSNSRSEMNVSTLELGDSALYLCASSLVSGGPADTQYFGPGTRLTVL.